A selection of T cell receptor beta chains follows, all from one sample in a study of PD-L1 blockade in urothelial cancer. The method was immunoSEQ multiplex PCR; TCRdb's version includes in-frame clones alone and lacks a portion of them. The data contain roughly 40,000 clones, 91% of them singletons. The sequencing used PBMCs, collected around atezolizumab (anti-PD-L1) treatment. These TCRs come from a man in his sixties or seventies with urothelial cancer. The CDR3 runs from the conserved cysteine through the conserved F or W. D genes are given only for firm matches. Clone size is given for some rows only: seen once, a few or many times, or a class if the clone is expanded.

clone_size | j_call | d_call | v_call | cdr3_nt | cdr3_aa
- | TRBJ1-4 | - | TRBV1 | TGCACCAGCAGCCTAACCCGAAACCGGGACAGGGGGCCAGCTAATGAAAAACTGTTTTTT | CTSSLTRNRDRGPANEKLFF
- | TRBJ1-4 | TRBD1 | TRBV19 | TGTGCCAGTAACGAGGGGGCAGAACTGTTTTTT | CASNEGAELFF
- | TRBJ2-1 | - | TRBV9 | TGTGCCAGCAGCGCCGCCTCGAGCTCCTACAATGAGCAGTTCTTC | CASSAASSSYNEQFF
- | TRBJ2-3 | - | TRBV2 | TGTGCCAGCAGCCCCGAGGATGTACGCACAGATACGCAGTATTTT | CASSPEDVRTDTQYF
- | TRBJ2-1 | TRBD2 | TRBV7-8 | TGTGCCAGCAGCCTAATGGGACTAGCGGCCAACAATGAGCAGTTCTTC | CASSLMGLAANNEQFF
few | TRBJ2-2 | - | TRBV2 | TGTGCCAGCAGTGAATTTGCGGCCCCGATTCCCGGGGAGCTGTTTTTT | CASSEFAAPIPGELFF
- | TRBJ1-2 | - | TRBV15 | TGTGCCACCAGCACCCGAGGGGGTGGCTACACCTTC | CATSTRGGGYTF
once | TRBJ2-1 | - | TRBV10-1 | TGCGCCAGCAGTGAGGGGGGCAGCTACAATGAGCAGTTCTTC | CASSEGGSYNEQFF
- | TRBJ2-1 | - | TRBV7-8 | TGTGCCAGCAGCTTAACGGAGGGACCCTACAATGAGCAGTTCTTC | CASSLTEGPYNEQFF
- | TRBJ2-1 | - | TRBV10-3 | TGTGCCATCAGTGGAATGGTTACACTATCCTACAATGAGCAGTTCTTC | CAISGMVTLSYNEQFF
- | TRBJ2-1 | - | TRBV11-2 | TGTGCCAGCAGCTCGAGGGGGGGCAGCGCCTACAATGAGCAGTTCTTC | CASSSRGGSAYNEQFF
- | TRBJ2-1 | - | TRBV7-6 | TGTGCCAGCAGCCTTGGAGGGGCTTTGTTCTTC | CASSLGGALFF